Below are 32 T cell receptor beta chains sequenced from a single sample in a study of blood T cell repertoires in COVID-19 (dated by TCRdb to 2018 to 2020). Libraries were built with the immunoSEQ multiplex PCR assay. TCRdb obtained this table from immuneACCESS and retained in-frame rearrangements with V and J assigned. These tables miss some clones; where compared with another copy, unresolved V genes account for less than half of the shortfall, and the remainder is unexplained. Recorded for this sample are roughly 200,000 clones; approximately 88% of them occurred a single time. The leading ten clones occupy more than 25% of the sample. The sample was peripheral blood. Receptors were obtained from a middle-aged man with acute or convalescent COVID-19.

This clone came up once. The chain uses TRBV7-8 and TRBJ1-2; TRBD1 agrees at 8 bases. V lost 5 bases to trimming and J lost 6 bases; unmatched junction nucleotides: 2. The germline gives CDR1 SGHVS, CDR2 FQNEAQ. This CDR3 is 12 amino acids long. The CDR3 is CASSPTGDGYTF. The CDR3 nucleotides are TGTGCCAGCAGCCCGACAGGGGATGGCTACACCTTC. Full variable domain (rest looked up from reference TRBV7-8 and TRBJ1-2): GAGVSQSPRYKVAKRGQDVALRCDPISGHVSLFWYQQALGQGPEFLTYFQNEAQLDKSGLPSDRFFAERPEGSVSTLKIQRTQQEDSAVYLCASSPTGDGYTFGSGTRLTVV.

J is TRBJ1-1 and V is TRBV29-1; TRBD1 matches at 9 bases. Per the germline V gene, CDR1 is SQVTM and CDR2 is ANQGSEA. V trimming: 7 bases; J trimming: 4 bases; junction bases outside the gene matches: 13. This CDR3 comprises 15 residues. Here the CDR3 DNA reads TGCAGCGCCGGACAGAACAGGGGGCTTGGCACTGAAGCTTTCTTT. It specifies CSAGQNRGLGTEAFF.

The chain combines TRBV6-1 with TRBJ1-5; D call uncertain. The V and J ends lost 0 bases and 0 bases respectively, with 9 bases between them. The length of the CDR3 is 16 residues. Germline V CDR1 and CDR2: MNHNS, SASEGT. CDR3 protein: CASSEAATYSNQPQHF. The CDR3 region has the DNA TGTGCCAGCAGTGAAGCAGCCACCTATAGCAATCAGCCCCAGCATTTT.

The rearrangement joins TRBV7-8 to TRBJ1-2, with D hard to call. The V gene's germline CDR1 is SGHVS and CDR2 FQNEAQ. V lost 1 base, J lost 4 bases, and 7 bases lay in between. The CDR3 has 13 amino acids. Written as DNA, the CDR3 is TGTGCCAGCAGCTTAGGCCAGTTCTATGGCTACACCTTC. It codes for CASSLGQFYGYTF. The full variable domain, in which reference TRBV7-8 and TRBJ1-2 provide the parts outside the CDR3, is GAGVSQSPRYKVAKRGQDVALRCDPISGHVSLFWYQQALGQGPEFLTYFQNEAQLDKSGLPSDRFFAERPEGSVSTLKIQRTQQEDSAVYLCASSLGQFYGYTFGSGTRLTVV.

The chain is built from TRBV3-1 (or the pseudogene TRBV3-2) and TRBJ1-5; 7 bases agree with TRBD1. CDR3 length: 20 residues. With 0 bases clipped from V and 6 bases from J, the junction kept 20 bases outside the gene matches. Germline V lookup: CDR1 LGHDT, CDR2 YNNKEL (reference sequence). The CDR3 DNA sequence: TGTGCCAGCAGCCAAGATTTAGGACAGGCGGGTAAAGAAGGATGTCAGCCCCAGCATTTT. Translating it yields CASSQDLGQAGKEGCQPQHF.

The genes are TRBV10-3 and TRBJ1-6; 12 bases are shared with TRBD1. The CDR3 runs 17 residues. Germline loops: CDR1 ENHRY, CDR2 SYGVKD. Losses at the gene ends were 3 bases for V and 5 bases for J; bases not matched to a gene: 5. CDR3 nucleotides: TGTGCCATCAGTGATAGGGGGACAGGGGGCGATAATTCACCCCTCCACTTT. Amino acids: CAISDRGTGGDNSPLHF.

This chain uses TRBV3-1 (or the pseudogene TRBV3-2) with TRBJ2-2, with D uncertain. The germline CDR1 and CDR2 sequences are LGHDT and YNNKEL (reference sequence). CDR3 size: 14 residues. With 2 bases removed from V and 5 bases from J, the gap between germline ends came to 9 bases. The CDR3 nucleotides are TGTGCCAGCAGCCAATCTTTCCGGACCGGGGAGCTGTTTTTT. Encoded protein: CASSQSFRTGELFF.

This clone appeared a few times. The chain links TRBV11-2 to TRBJ2-3, with D possibly matching TRBD1 (6 bases). Germline values: CDR1 SGHAT, CDR2 FQNNGV. The CDR3 consists of 15 residues. Trimming shortened V by 7 bases and J by 2 bases, and 16 bases separated the two germline ends. The chain's CDR3 is CASTHTGQFTDTQYF. The CDR3 bases are TGTGCCAGCACTCACACAGGACAGTTCACAGATACGCAGTATTTT. Full variable domain (missing parts from reference TRBV11-2 and TRBJ2-3): EAGVAQSPRYKIIEKRQSVAFWCNPISGHATLYWYQQILGQGPKLLIQFQNNGVVDDSQLPKDRFSAERLKGVDSTLKIQPAKLEDSAVYLCASTHTGQFTDTQYFGPGTRLTVL.

This chain connects TRBV19 to TRBJ2-3; 10 bases align to TRBD2. Germline CDR1 is LNHDA and CDR2 is SQIVND (reference sequence). The CDR3 has 15 residues. V was pared by 5 bases and J by 1 base, with 3 bases of the junction left unmatched. The CDR3 sequence is CASSVAGGGTDTQYF. The CDR3 nucleotides read TGTGCCAGTAGTGTAGCGGGAGGTGGCACAGATACGCAGTATTTT.

This sequence joins TRBV7-2 and TRBJ1-3, with a possible D match to TRBD1 (5 bases). The CDR3 has 16 residues. Germline-derived CDR1 and CDR2 are SGHTA and FQGNSA. The germline V and J ends were trimmed by 6 bases and 2 bases, with 17 bases remaining between them. Here the CDR3 reads CASSFQGLPAGNTIYF. The CDR3 DNA reads TGTGCCAGCAGTTTTCAGGGACTCCCGGCTGGAAACACCATATATTTT.

J is TRBJ2-3 and V is TRBV6-2 or TRBV6-3; D may be TRBD2 (5 bases). V was shortened by 2 bases and J by 3 bases, with 15 bases between the two germline ends. The CDR3 contains 16 residues. The V gene's germline CDR1 is MNHEY and CDR2 SVGEGT. For the CDR3, the DNA is TGTGCCAGCAGTTACCCCGGACTCAAGGGTACAGATACGCAGTATTTT. Residues: CASSYPGLKGTDTQYF.

The CDR3 loop reads CASSLRGGKSAYEQYF. The CDR3 DNA reads as TGTGCCAGCAGCTTAAGGGGCGGGAAGAGTGCATACGAGCAGTACTTC. The rearrangement uses TRBV7-8 and TRBJ2-7, with a weak D call TRBD2 (6 bases). The germline V gene encodes CDR1 SGHVS and CDR2 FQNEAQ. Trimming took 2 bases from V and 4 from J, leaving 18 bases between them. The CDR3 sequence is 16 residues long.

The chain uses TRBV4-1 and TRBJ2-4; 8 bases map to TRBD1. Germline loops: CDR1 MGHRA, CDR2 YSYEKL. The CDR3 consists of 17 residues. Losses at the gene ends were 2 bases for V and 4 bases for J; bases not matched to a gene: 10. The CDR3 sequence is CASSQPRTGTQKNIQYF. Here the CDR3 DNA reads TGCGCCAGCAGCCAACCCAGGACAGGGACCCAGAAAAACATTCAGTACTTC.

The chain couples TRBV24-1 to TRBJ2-2, with 13 bases lining up with TRBD2. In germline, CDR1 is KGHDR, CDR2 SFDVKD. This CDR3 spans 21 amino acids. The V segment lost 4 bases and the J segment 1 base; nucleotides outside the gene matches: 14. The CDR3 is CATSDWIRGLAGVRNTGELFF. The CDR3 nucleotides are TGTGCCACCAGTGACTGGATCAGAGGACTAGCGGGAGTTAGGAACACCGGGGAGCTGTTTTTT.

The count of this clone is one. J is TRBJ2-1 and V is TRBV18; 9 bases fit TRBD2. This CDR3 contains 14 residues. In germline, CDR1 is KGHSH, CDR2 LQKENI. V shed 7 bases and J 4 bases; nucleotides not matched to a gene: 5. The CDR3 DNA reads as TGTGCCAGCTTTAGCGGGAGAACATACAATGAGCAGTTCTTC. As protein: CASFSGRTYNEQFF.

The chain uses TRBV18 and TRBJ2-5; TRBD2 matches 8 bases. This CDR3 region has 16 residues. Germline loops: CDR1 KGHSH, CDR2 LQKENI. With V trimmed by 3 bases and J by 2 bases, 8 bases remained unmatched. CDR3 protein: CASSPSGGGVQETQYF. The CDR3 DNA reads as TGTGCCAGCTCACCCTCGGGAGGGGGAGTTCAAGAGACCCAGTACTTC.

In this sample, this clone turned up many times. The chain carries TRBV7-2 and TRBJ2-3, with 10 bases identical to TRBD2. The CDR3 runs to 16 residues. V was pared by 5 bases and J by 7 bases, with 12 bases of the junction left unmatched. Germline V gene lookup returns CDR1 SGHTA and CDR2 FQGNSA. Here the CDR3 DNA reads TGTGCCAGCAGCCGCTCCGGGACTAGCGTCGAAAATACGCAGTATTTT. It yields the protein CASSRSGTSVENTQYF. Filled out from reference TRBV7-2 and TRBJ2-3, the complete variable domain reads GAGVSQSPSNKVTEKGKDVELRCDPISGHTALYWYRQSLGQGLEFLIYFQGNSAPDKSGLPSDRFSAERTGGSVSTLTIQRTQQEDSAVYLCASSRSGTSVENTQYFGPGTRLTVL.

The chain is built from TRBV9 and TRBJ2-7; TRBD1 agrees at 9 bases. Germline CDR1 and CDR2: SGDLS and YYNGEE. This CDR3 is built from 16 residues. The V and J ends lost 0 bases and 7 bases, in that order; junction bases with no gene match: 11. The CDR3: CASSVATGGPQFEQYF. The CDR3 bases are TGTGCCAGCAGCGTAGCTACAGGGGGCCCTCAATTTGAGCAGTACTTC. The complete variable domain, with remaining parts taken from reference TRBV9 and TRBJ2-7, reads DSGVTQTPKHLITATGQRVTLRCSPRSGDLSVYWYQQSLDQGLQFLIQYYNGEERAKGNILERFSAQQFPDLHSELNLSSLELGDSALYFCASSVATGGPQFEQYFGPGTRLTVT.

The genes are TRBV7-9 and TRBJ1-1; 7 bases match TRBD1. Per the germline V gene, CDR1 is SEHNR and CDR2 is FQNEAQ (reference sequence). Trimming removed 4 bases from V and 1 base from J; junction bases left unmatched: 6. The CDR3 contains 15 residues. The CDR3 DNA is TGTGCCAGCAGCTCAACAGGGGCCTGGAACACTGAAGCTTTCTTT. Translating gives CASSSTGAWNTEAFF.

V and J are TRBV30 and TRBJ1-5, with D uncertain. The CDR3 runs 14 residues. CDR1 GTSNPN and CDR2 SVGIG come from the germline V gene (reference sequence). Trimming took 0 bases from V and 10 from J, leaving 16 bases between them. CDR3 bases: TGTGCCTGGAGTGTACGGGTCTCCGGTGATCCCCAGCATTTT. This sequence encodes CAWSVRVSGDPQHF.

This clone was counted once. This chain's CDR3 is CASSQATGLQSYEQYF. CDR3 coding DNA: TGCGCCAGCAGCCAAGCGACAGGGCTCCAATCCTACGAGCAGTACTTC. This chain connects TRBV4-1 to TRBJ2-7; TRBD1 agrees at 7 bases. CDR1 and CDR2 (germline): MGHRA, YSYEKL. Trimming cost V 1 base and J 1 base; bases outside gene matches: 7. There are 16 residues in the CDR3.

This chain connects TRBV2 to TRBJ1-1; D might be TRBD1 (5 bases). The length of the CDR3 is 11 residues. Trimming took off 7 bases at V and 10 bases at J, with 13 bases between the two ends. The germline V gene encodes CDR1 SNHLY and CDR2 FYNNEI. CDR3 nucleotides: TGTGCCAGCATAAGGCAGGGTCCAGCTTTCTTT. It specifies CASIRQGPAFF.

The chain employs TRBV2 and TRBJ1-1; D is perhaps TRBD1 (6 bases). The CDR3 covers 17 residues. Germline-derived CDR1 and CDR2 are SNHLY and FYNNEI. V was clipped by 7 bases and J by 2 bases, with 23 bases between them. CDR3 in DNA: TGTGCCAGCATTCCTGGCCTCGGGACATCAGGTAACACTGAAGCTTTCTTT. Translating gives CASIPGLGTSGNTEAFF.

The chain recombines TRBV30 with TRBJ2-5, with D maybe TRBD2 (6 bases). Germline CDR1 is GTSNPN and CDR2 is SVGIG (reference sequence). V dropped 0 bases and J dropped 2 bases, with 7 bases sitting between them. The CDR3 has 13 residues. This chain's CDR3 is CAWSVGTQETQYF. The CDR3 DNA reads as TGTGCCTGGAGTGTGGGGACTCAAGAGACCCAGTACTTC.

This chain joins TRBV24-1 and TRBJ2-2; D is unresolved. From germline, CDR1 is KGHDR and CDR2 SFDVKD. With 2 bases removed from V and 6 bases from J, the gap between germline ends came to 3 bases. CDR3 length: 12 residues. The chain's CDR3 is CATSDSSGELFF. CDR3 DNA: TGTGCCACCAGTGATTCGTCCGGGGAGCTGTTTTTT.

The chain combines TRBV6-1 with TRBJ1-4, with unresolved D. Germline values: CDR1 MNHNS, CDR2 SASEGT. The CDR3 length is 13 residues. Trimming stripped 2 bases from V and 8 bases from J, with 9 bases between. The DNA of the CDR3 is TGTGCCAGCAGTGAACAACTGGGCGAAAAACTGTTTTTT. Translated: CASSEQLGEKLFF.

This sequence joins TRBV7-2 and TRBJ2-7, with D perhaps matching TRBD2 (6 bases). The CDR3 loop spans 15 amino acids. Germline CDR1 reads SGHTA; CDR2 reads FQGNSA. Between the trimmed V and J ends, which lost 5 bases and 3 bases, there was a span of 17 bases. CDR3: CASSPFGEVLYEQYF. For the CDR3, the DNA is TGTGCCAGCAGCCCCTTCGGGGAGGTACTCTACGAGCAGTACTTC. The full variable domain, completed using reference TRBV7-2 and TRBJ2-7, is GAGVSQSPSNKVTEKGKDVELRCDPISGHTALYWYRQSLGQGLEFLIYFQGNSAPDKSGLPSDRFSAERTGGSVSTLTIQRTQQEDSAVYLCASSPFGEVLYEQYFGPGTRLTVT.

The chain couples TRBV10-3 to TRBJ1-1; TRBD1 might be the D (6 bases). CDR3 length equals 13 residues. Germline V gene lookup returns CDR1 ENHRY and CDR2 SYGVKD. Trimming pared 11 bases from V and 4 bases from J, leaving 17 bases between. The CDR3 spells CAVWTDLGTEAFF. Here the CDR3 DNA reads TGTGCCGTTTGGACAGACCTCGGCACTGAAGCTTTCTTT.

The gene calls are TRBV10-3 and TRBJ1-1; maybe TRBD1 (6 bases). Trimming removed 5 bases from V and 6 bases from J, with 10 bases in between. This CDR3 is built from 12 residues. Germline lookup yields CDR1 ENHRY and CDR2 SYGVKD. The CDR3 loop reads CAISLDRAEAFF. For the CDR3, the DNA is TGTGCCATCAGTTTGGACAGAGCTGAAGCTTTCTTT.

The chain uses TRBV7-9 and TRBJ2-2, with D possibly TRBD1 on 6 matching bases. The germline gives CDR1 SEHNR, CDR2 FQNEAQ (reference sequence). With 5 bases removed from V and 3 bases from J, the gap between germline ends came to 10 bases. This CDR3 is 14 amino acids long. The CDR3 spells CASSADSYTGELFF. The CDR3 nucleotides are TGTGCCAGCAGCGCGGACAGTTACACCGGGGAGCTGTTTTTT.

Comments on this clone: Other DNA sequences from this sample encode an identical CDR3 as well. This chain joins TRBV18 and TRBJ2-3; D possibly corresponds to TRBD1 (6 bases). The germline V and J ends were trimmed by 2 bases and 4 bases, with 7 bases remaining between them. The CDR3 runs to 13 residues. The V gene's germline CDR1 is KGHSH and CDR2 LQKENI. The CDR3 protein is CASSPTGPDTQYF. The CDR3 bases are TGTGCCAGCTCACCAACAGGGCCAGATACGCAGTATTTT.

The V gene is TRBV7-9, the J gene TRBJ1-1, with D unresolved. Trimming removed 5 bases at V and 8 bases at J, with 15 bases between. This CDR3 is built from 13 residues. Per the germline V gene, CDR1 is SEHNR and CDR2 is FQNEAQ (reference sequence). CDR3 coding DNA: TGTGCCAGCAGCAGCGTATCGGCGGCAGAAGCTTTCTTT. This sequence encodes CASSSVSAAEAFF.